The sequence of this TCR beta chain was determined in a study of cytomegalovirus exposure and HLA in healthy donors. Amplification used 60 Vbeta primers and 13 Jbeta primers. Using immunoSEQ multiplex PCR, the repertoire was profiled, and TCRdb retains in-frame clones only, with some absent. This table has around 140,000 clones, around 72% appearing once. General observations from the study: A later analysis, which compared TCR beta chains of equal frequency, found the HLA-associated ones more clonally expanded.

Note on this clone: Its target is not known.

Germline V lookup: CDR1 SGDLS, CDR2 YYNGEE. V shed 1 base and J 1 base; nucleotides not matched to a gene: 5. The CDR3 extends over 16 amino acids. The gene calls are TRBV9 and TRBJ1-1; 9 nucleotides align to TRBD1. Sequencing was carried out using PBMCs. The sequence was obtained from a man aged 45-65 years in good health and CMV-seropositive. CDR3 sequence reads: CASSVQDRGANTEAFF. In nucleotides, the CDR3 is TGTGCCAGCAGCGTACAGGACAGGGGAGCGAACACTGAAGCTTTCTTT.